This is a list of T cell receptor beta chains from one sample in a study of control samples from healthy donors and cancer patients. The method was immunoSEQ multiplex PCR; TCRdb's version includes in-frame clones alone and lacks a portion of them. The table includes 63,000 or so clones, 75% to 90% detected once. The sequenced material came from blood. These receptors came from a man between 45 and 60 years old in good health. Each CDR3 is given with its conserved first and last residue. D genes are given only for firm matches. Clone size is stated in some rows and not others, as once, few, many or a class when expanded.

v_call	clone_size	j_call	d_call	cdr3_aa	cdr3_nt
TRBV12-5	.	TRBJ1-3	TRBD1	CASGPGTGGGNTIYF	TGTGCTAGTGGACCCGGGACAGGGGGTGGAAACACCATATATTTT
TRBV6-4	.	TRBJ1-1	TRBD1	CASSRTGDTEAFF	TGTGCCAGCAGCCGTACAGGGGACACTGAAGCTTTCTTT
TRBV4-3	few	TRBJ1-6	.	CASSQEADLVSNSPLHF	TGCGCCAGCAGCCAGGAAGCTGACTTGGTTTCTAATTCACCCCTCCACTTT
TRBV5-4	.	TRBJ2-3	TRBD2	CASSSQRGRDTQYF	TGTGCCAGCAGCTCGCAGCGGGGCCGCGATACGCAGTATTTT
TRBV4-2	.	TRBJ2-2	TRBD2	CASSQERLAVNTGELFF	TGTGCCAGCAGCCAGGAGCGACTAGCGGTGAACACCGGGGAGCTGTTTTTT
TRBV19	.	TRBJ1-4	.	CASGGGPLGTNEKLFF	TGTGCCAGTGGGGGCGGGCCCCTGGGAACTAATGAAAAACTGTTTTTT
TRBV6-6	once	TRBJ1-5	.	CASSRRGGGLRNQPQHF	TGTGCCAGCAGTCGACGCGGCGGGGGCCTTCGCAATCAGCCCCAGCATTTT
TRBV5-6	.	TRBJ2-2	.	CASSSLNTGELFF	TGTGCCAGCAGCTCGCTAAACACCGGGGAGCTGTTTTTT
TRBV6-4	.	TRBJ2-3	TRBD2	CASSVEAGSADTQYF	TGTGCCAGCAGTGTTGAAGCGGGAAGCGCAGATACGCAGTATTTT
TRBV11-3	.	TRBJ2-1	TRBD2	CASSLSAGGLNEQFF	TGTGCCAGCAGCTTGTCAGCGGGAGGGTTGAATGAGCAGTTCTTC
TRBV7-8	.	TRBJ2-5	.	CATRNHRGGETQYF	TGTGCCACTCGGAACCACCGAGGAGGGGAGACCCAGTACTTC
TRBV2	.	TRBJ1-2	TRBD1	CASSDRGTANGYTF	TGTGCCAGCAGTGATCGTGGGACAGCTAATGGCTACACCTTC
TRBV28	.	TRBJ1-5	.	CASMGGSGPQHF	TGTGCCAGCATGGGGGGTTCAGGCCCCCAGCATTTT
TRBV6-1	.	TRBJ1-3	TRBD1	CASSETTPGQGGGNTIYF	TGTGCCAGCAGTGAAACAACTCCGGGACAGGGTGGGGGAAACACCATATATTTT
TRBV7-3	.	TRBJ2-1	.	CASSSNKGEQFF	TGTGCCAGCAGCTCCAACAAAGGCGAGCAGTTCTTC
TRBV5-4	.	TRBJ2-2	.	CASSDPRLDPGELFF	TGTGCCAGCAGCGATCCCCGACTAGACCCCGGGGAGCTGTTTTTT
TRBV7-3	.	TRBJ2-5	.	CASSFQKGTQYF	TGTGCCAGCAGCTTCCAGAAGGGAACCCAGTACTTC
TRBV3-1/TRBV3-2	once	TRBJ2-7	.	CASSPGGLSYEQYF	TGTGCCAGCAGCCCCGGGGGGCTTTCCTACGAGCAGTACTTC
TRBV10-3	.	TRBJ2-7	TRBD2	CAISPTSGRSSYEQYF	TGTGCCATCAGCCCTACTAGCGGGAGGAGCTCCTACGAGCAGTACTTC
TRBV19	few	TRBJ2-2	.	CASRQTGELFF	TGTGCCAGTAGACAGACCGGGGAGCTGTTTTTT
TRBV2	.	TRBJ2-5	.	CASSERRTKETQYF	TGTGCCAGCAGTGAGAGGCGGACCAAAGAGACCCAGTACTTC
TRBV6-4	.	TRBJ1-5	TRBD1	CASRDRVVSQPQHF	TGTGCCAGCAGGGACAGGGTAGTTTCTCAGCCCCAGCATTTT
TRBV29-1	.	TRBJ2-5	.	CSVEGLAAGETQYF	TGCAGCGTTGAAGGGCTAGCTGCCGGGGAGACCCAGTACTTC
TRBV2	once	TRBJ2-7	TRBD1	CASMPDRVSYEQYF	TGTGCCAGCATGCCGGACAGGGTCTCCTACGAGCAGTACTTC
TRBV28	.	TRBJ1-1	.	CASSKPGQTNTEAFF	TGTGCCAGCAGTAAGCCGGGACAAACGAACACTGAAGCTTTCTTT
TRBV29-1	.	TRBJ1-5	.	CSVDTYSNQPQHF	TGCAGCGTTGATACTTATAGCAATCAGCCCCAGCATTTT
TRBV5-5	.	TRBJ2-5	.	CASSLPDYQETQYF	TGTGCCAGCAGCTTACCAGACTACCAAGAGACCCAGTACTTC
TRBV7-9	once	TRBJ2-7	.	CASSLTGLRGGYEQYF	TGTGCCAGCAGCTTAACGGGCTTAAGAGGAGGTTACGAGCAGTACTTC
TRBV6-5	.	TRBJ1-1	.	CASSYSWSTEAFF	TGTGCCAGCAGTTACAGCTGGAGCACTGAAGCTTTCTTT
TRBV6-4	few	TRBJ1-6	.	CASSPTTDSPLHF	TGTGCCAGCAGTCCTACGACGGATTCACCCCTCCACTTT
TRBV4-3	.	TRBJ1-1	TRBD1	CASSPTLRDREAFF	TGCGCCAGCAGCCCAACCCTCCGGGACAGGGAAGCTTTCTTT
TRBV6-6	once	TRBJ1-4	.	CASSRSQAGATNEKLFF	TGTGCCAGCAGTCGCTCTCAGGCGGGTGCAACTAATGAAAAACTGTTTTTT
TRBV3-1/TRBV3-2	.	TRBJ1-1	TRBD1	CASSPGQGFLFFF	TGTGCCAGCAGCCCCGGACAGGGTTTTTTATTCTTCTTT
TRBV7-9	once	TRBJ1-1	.	CASSKSSGPRTEAFF	TGTGCCAGCAGCAAGAGCTCTGGCCCAAGGACTGAAGCTTTCTTT
TRBV18	.	TRBJ2-1	.	CASSPPLNEQFF	TGTGCCAGCTCACCACCCCTCAATGAGCAGTTCTTC
TRBV12-3/TRBV12-4	.	TRBJ1-1	.	CASSETVNTEAFF	TGTGCCAGCAGCGAGACAGTGAACACTGAAGCTTTCTTT
TRBV19	.	TRBJ2-6	TRBD1	CASSGRDRGAGANVLTF	TGTGCCAGTAGTGGCCGGGACAGGGGGGCAGGGGCCAACGTCCTGACTTTC
TRBV25-1	once	TRBJ2-1	.	CASSDLFSRGSSYNEQFF	TGTGCCAGCAGTGATCTATTTTCGAGGGGAAGTTCCTACAATGAGCAGTTCTTC
TRBV6-1	.	TRBJ1-4	.	CASSSNPTNEKLFF	TGTGCCAGCAGTTCAAATCCAACTAATGAAAAACTGTTTTTT
TRBV5-1	.	TRBJ2-3	TRBD1	CASSPGTGADTQYF	TGCGCCAGCAGCCCAGGGACAGGGGCAGATACGCAGTATTTT
TRBV30	.	TRBJ1-6	.	CAWSGGSSYNSPLHF	TGTGCCTGGAGTGGGGGGAGCTCCTATAATTCACCCCTCCACTTT
TRBV6-1	.	TRBJ2-3	.	CASSDGFGGSPDTQYF	TGTGCCAGCAGTGACGGGTTTGGGGGGAGCCCAGATACGCAGTATTTT
TRBV9	.	TRBJ2-6	.	CASSVGSVANVLTF	TGTGCCAGCAGCGTAGGATCGGTTGCCAACGTCCTGACTTTC
TRBV2	.	TRBJ2-1	.	CASSEASRGNEQFF	TGTGCCAGCAGTGAAGCGAGCAGGGGCAATGAGCAGTTCTTC
TRBV4-3	.	TRBJ1-2	.	CASSQDRQNKYGYTF	TGCGCCAGCAGCCAAGATCGCCAGAACAAGTATGGCTACACCTTC
TRBV5-1	.	TRBJ1-1	.	CASSPKGMWTEAFF	TGCGCCAGCAGCCCCAAAGGGATGTGGACTGAAGCTTTCTTT
TRBV29-1	.	TRBJ2-3	TRBD2	CSVPSGSNIDTQYF	TGCAGCGTGCCTAGCGGGAGCAATATAGATACGCAGTATTTT
TRBV6-1	.	TRBJ1-6	.	CASSEGIGSGSPLHF	TGTGCCAGCAGTGAAGGTATCGGGAGTGGTTCACCCCTCCACTTT
TRBV24-1	.	TRBJ2-5	.	CATSDFSTDSPLQETQYF	TGTGCCACCAGTGATTTTTCGACCGACAGCCCTCTCCAAGAGACCCAGTACTTC
TRBV5-4	once	TRBJ2-7	.	CASSLGQRAYEQYF	TGTGCCAGCAGCTTGGGACAGCGTGCCTACGAGCAGTACTTC
TRBV7-3	.	TRBJ2-5	TRBD2	CASSLNGGANQETQYF	TGTGCCAGCAGCTTAAACGGGGGGGCGAATCAAGAGACCCAGTACTTC
TRBV10-3	.	TRBJ1-2	.	CAISHSGPITGGYGYTF	TGTGCCATCAGCCATTCCGGGCCTATCACGGGGGGGTATGGCTACACCTTC
TRBV15	few	TRBJ1-5	.	CATSVQGGNQPQHF	TGTGCCACCAGCGTTCAGGGAGGCAATCAGCCCCAGCATTTT
TRBV5-1	few	TRBJ2-2	.	CASSFGAYTGELFF	TGCGCCAGCAGCTTTGGGGCTTACACCGGGGAGCTGTTTTTT
TRBV19	few	TRBJ1-5	TRBD1	CASSRTTGVGQPQHF	TGTGCCAGTAGTAGAACCACAGGGGTTGGTCAGCCCCAGCATTTT
TRBV5-6	.	TRBJ2-7	.	CASSLPGGYEQYF	TGTGCCAGCAGCTTACCAGGGGGGTACGAGCAGTACTTC